The present T cell receptor (beta chain) was sequenced within a study of T-cell memory formation after mild COVID-19 (dated by TCRdb to about 2021). Study-wide context: TCR sequence clusters from the two donors were found to be largely donor specific. In two donors, T-cell clones that expanded and contracted after mild COVID-19 were tracked by sequencing TCRalpha and TCRbeta repertoires over time. Two young, previously healthy adult volunteers made up the cohort, one male and one female. The paper as a whole reports these results and caveats: The study covered only a couple of mild cases, and larger cohorts including severe cases with pre-infection samples were considered necessary. Balanced CD4/CD8 phenotypes were observed for clones contracting from day 15 to 85, whereas a bias towards CD4+ was observed for a second wave of clones expanding from day 15 to 37. The detection of some responding clones in pre-infection memory suggests that pre-existing cross-reactive memory T cells joined the SARS-CoV-2 response. Contracting CD4+ clones appeared mostly in the CM and EM memory subsets, whereas CD8+ clones were enriched in EMRA. SARS-CoV-2 specificity was not confirmed for the second-wave clones peaking on day 37.

PBMCs were isolated by Ficoll-Paque density gradient centrifugation. On this clonotype itself: Which antigen it targets is not known. Base qualities are missing; no much larger clone stands one base away.

For sequencing, an Illumina NovaSeq 6000 was employed. cDNA libraries for TCRalpha and TCRbeta were prepared by 5'RACE using constant-segment primers, with sample barcodes and unique molecular identifiers added. Trizol reagent was used to extract RNA from every sample. The libraries were amplified in two PCR steps, and the second step added a second sample barcode and Illumina TruSeq adapters. Sequencing of the libraries was done on an Illumina NovaSeq, producing 2 x 150 bp paired-end reads. The authors processed their data as follows. Demultiplexing of reads and collapsing into UMI-guided consensus sequences were performed with migec v1.2.7. Using mixcr v2.1.11, UMI consensuses were aligned to TRA and TRB V and J templates and then assembled into clonotypes. Expanded or contracted clonotypes were those called significant by both edgeR and NoisET, with noise models trained on biological replicates. edgeR calls used a false discovery rate-adjusted p below 0.01 and a log2 fold-change threshold of 1. As an exploratory analysis of dynamics, PCA with hierarchical clustering was applied to max-normalized trajectories of the 1000 most abundant clonotypes. Separately sequenced CD4+ and CD8+ repertoires were used to assign a CD4 or CD8 phenotype to each responding clone. Clones were called with MiXCR by TCRdb after fastp trimmed the public reads at Q25, and only in-frame beta chains were retained. For every CDR3 protein sequence, its rows merge into one entry that carries the most common genes and DNA. TCRdb assigned the V and J calls; the authors' analysis was not used. The sample contains approximately 150,000 distinct CDR3 sequences, about 6% of them found a single time. The ten most abundant clones make up roughly 1.9% of the sample.

The CDR3, cysteine through phenylalanine, is 15 amino acids long. The retained sequence is limited to the CDR3, 45 bases, with the frame set at the first base. For CDR1 and CDR2, the germline V gene lists SGHDT and YYEEEE. Trimming takes 5 bases from V and 4 bases from J, and the germline ends sit 18 bases apart. This clonotype was obtained from an adult woman who had mild COVID-19 (a few samples of this study predate the infection). The sample titles of this study are shuffled in the database, so cell type and time point are left out; the donor was told from shared clones. Recombination linked TRBV5-6 to TRBJ1-1, with TRBD1 perhaps the D gene, on 6 matching bases. Sequencing was performed on PBMCs or a T cell subset sorted from them (not recorded which). The CDR3 region: CASSLQGRRGTEAFF. At the DNA level, the sequence is TGTGCCAGCAGTCTACAGGGCAGACGCGGCACTGAAGCTTTCTTT.